One and the same sample provided the 21 T cell receptor beta chains below, sequenced in a study of neoadjuvant nivolumab and ipilimumab in lung cancer. Clones were sequenced by immunoSEQ multiplex PCR, and TCRdb holds only the in-frame ones, with some missing. This repertoire shows over 25,000 clones, approximately 84% found once; its top ten account for 6% to 7%. The sample in question was peripheral blood, obtained before neoadjuvant nivolumab, alone or with ipilimumab. These receptors originate from an adult with non-small cell lung cancer.

The chain uses TRBV6-6 and TRBJ1-1; D unresolved. Trimming stripped 3 bases from V and 2 bases from J, with 10 bases between. The CDR3 has 14 amino acids. Germline V gene lookup returns CDR1 MNHNY and CDR2 SVGAGI (reference sequence). The CDR3 bases are TGTGCCAGCAGTTATTGGCCACGCAACACTGAAGCTTTCTTT. Translated: CASSYWPRNTEAFF.

This sequence joins TRBV4-2 and TRBJ1-4, with TRBD1 matching 7 bases. Germline lookup yields CDR1 LGHNA and CDR2 YNFKEQ. The junction had 7 bases not matched to a gene; V was cut back by 2 bases and J by 4 bases. CDR3 length: 16 amino acids. The CDR3 loop is CASSQKHRDSNEKLFF. The CDR3 bases are TGTGCCAGCAGCCAAAAGCACCGGGACAGTAATGAAAAACTGTTTTTT.

CDR3 protein: CSVESGSTITDTQYF. The CDR3 DNA reads as TGCAGCGTTGAATCGGGTTCGACTATCACAGATACGCAGTATTTT. This rearrangement joins TRBV29-1 to TRBJ2-3; TRBD2 might be the D (5 bases). V was shortened by 2 bases and J by 2 bases, with 14 bases between the two germline ends. Germline V CDR1 and CDR2: SQVTM, ANQGSEA. This CDR3 spans 15 amino acids.

The rearrangement joins TRBV27 to TRBJ2-5, with D possibly being TRBD2 (5 bases). With 2 bases removed from V and 4 bases from J, the gap between germline ends came to 8 bases. This CDR3 is 13 amino acids long. Germline V CDR1 and CDR2: MNHEY, SMNVEV (reference sequence). The DNA for the CDR3 is TGTGCCAGCAGTTTAATGGGGAGAGAGACCCAGTACTTC. Encoded protein: CASSLMGRETQYF.

The V call is TRBV5-4, the J call TRBJ2-7; D could derive from TRBD1 or TRBD2 (5 bases each). Germline-derived CDR1 and CDR2 are SGHNT and YYREEE (reference sequence). The V and J ends lost 7 bases and 0 bases respectively, with 14 bases between them. The CDR3 length is 14 residues. In DNA, the CDR3 is TGTGCCAGCGGGGACGGCCGGAGCTCCTACGAGCAGTACTTC. This translates into CASGDGRSSYEQYF.

This clone was recorded only once. The rearrangement uses TRBV10-1 and TRBJ2-7, with 7 bases identical to TRBD1. The V segment lost 2 bases and the J segment 5 bases; nucleotides outside the gene matches: 9. The CDR3 has 15 amino acids. CDR1 and CDR2 from the germline V gene are WNHNN and SYGVQD (reference sequence). The CDR3 region has the DNA TGCGCCAGCAGTGAGGGGGACAGAGGGGGCCACGAGCAGTACTTC. Protein: CASSEGDRGGHEQYF.

The chain couples TRBV18 to TRBJ1-4; D possibly corresponds to TRBD1 (6 bases). Trimming removed 4 bases at V and 5 bases at J, with 11 bases between. The CDR3 loop spans 14 amino acids. The germline CDR1 and CDR2 sequences are KGHSH and LQKENI. The CDR3 region is CASSLGHQNEKLFF. In DNA, the CDR3 is TGTGCCAGCTCACTGGGACACCAAAATGAAAAACTGTTTTTT. Full variable domain (outside the CDR3, taken from reference TRBV18 and TRBJ1-4): NAGVMQNPRHLVRRRGQEARLRCSPMKGHSHVYWYRQLPEEGLKFMVYLQKENIIDESGMPKERFSAEFPKEGPSILRIQQVVRGDSAAYFCASSLGHQNEKLFFGSGTQLSVL.

The V and J genes are TRBV7-2 and TRBJ2-5; tentatively, D is TRBD2 (5 bases). From germline, CDR1 is SGHTA and CDR2 FQGNSA. The CDR3 consists of 14 residues. Deletions cut 3 bases from V and 2 bases from J, with 10 bases between. CDR3 in DNA: TGTGCCAGCAGCTTTTCGAGGGCACAAGAGACCCAGTACTTC. This codes for CASSFSRAQETQYF.

This clone was seen a handful of times. The V and J genes are TRBV7-9 and TRBJ1-2, with a possible D match to TRBD1 (6 bases). The CDR3 is made up of 15 amino acids. V was clipped by 5 bases and J by 0 bases, with 13 bases between them. Germline V gene sequence: CDR1 SEHNR, CDR2 FQNEAQ (reference sequence). The DNA of the CDR3 is TGTGCCAGCAGCCCTCGGGGGCAAGCTAACTATGGCTACACCTTC. Amino acids: CASSPRGQANYGYTF.

This clone came up a few times. The chain is built from TRBV5-8 and TRBJ2-2; a possible D gene is TRBD2 (5 bases). V lost 3 bases and J lost 3, with 9 bases in between. This CDR3 is built from 14 residues. CDR1 and CDR2 from the germline V gene are SGHTS and YDEGEE. The CDR3, as DNA: TGTGCCAGCAGCTGGACGAGGGACACCGGGGAGCTGTTTTTT. Its translation is CASSWTRDTGELFF.

This chain joins TRBV7-2 and TRBJ2-7; the D is unclear. The V gene's germline CDR1 is SGHTA and CDR2 FQGNSA. The germline V and J ends were trimmed by 0 bases and 3 bases, with 6 bases remaining between them. The CDR3 is made up of 13 amino acids. As DNA, the CDR3 is TGTGCCAGCAGCTTAGCTTCTCTCTACGAGCAGTACTTC. This gives the protein CASSLASLYEQYF.

The V call is TRBV13, the J call TRBJ2-1; the D is unclear. Germline CDR1 is PRHDT and CDR2 is FYEKMQ (reference sequence). The length of the CDR3 is 16 residues. Trimming removed 0 bases at V and 10 bases at J, with 19 bases between. The CDR3 reads CASSLGALLSGNEQFF. In nucleotides, the CDR3 is TGTGCCAGCAGCTTAGGCGCCTTATTATCGGGTAACGAGCAGTTCTTC.

The rearrangement joins TRBV18 to TRBJ2-5; D may be TRBD2 (6 bases). V lost 3 bases to trimming and J lost 7 bases, with 15 bases between them. The CDR3 consists of 14 residues. The germline gives CDR1 KGHSH, CDR2 LQKENI. CDR3 loop: CASSPGRTIGTQYF. The CDR3 DNA reads TGTGCCAGCTCACCGGGAAGGACTATAGGGACCCAGTACTTC.

The chain combines TRBV7-9 with TRBJ2-7; D may be TRBD1 (5 bases). The CDR3 has 12 amino acids. CDR1 and CDR2 (germline): SEHNR, FQNEAQ (reference sequence). V lost 3 bases and J 7 bases, leaving 10 bases between the germline ends. The DNA for the CDR3 is TGTGCCAGCAGCTTCGACAGTGAGGAGCAGTACTTC. It yields the protein CASSFDSEEQYF.

The chain carries TRBV6-5 and TRBJ2-7; D tentatively reads TRBD1 or TRBD2 (5 bases each). The CDR3 has 14 residues. CDR1 and CDR2 from the germline V gene are MNHEY and SVGAGI. Trimming cost V 4 bases and J 3 bases, with 13 bases left between them. The CDR3 here is CASSFPGRLYEQYF. CDR3 sequence (DNA): TGTGCCAGCAGTTTCCCGGGACGTCTCTACGAGCAGTACTTC.

The chain couples TRBV7-9 to TRBJ1-1; D call uncertain. Germline V gives CDR1 SEHNR, CDR2 FQNEAQ (reference sequence). V was shortened by 6 bases and J by 7 bases, with 9 bases between the two germline ends. CDR3 length: 11 residues. The CDR3 sequence is CASSLYIEAFF. CDR3 in DNA: TGTGCCAGCAGTCTTTATATTGAAGCTTTCTTT.

The V gene is TRBV18, the J gene TRBJ2-6; 8 bases are a match to TRBD1. V lost 2 bases to trimming and J lost 1 base; unmatched junction nucleotides: 7. Germline values: CDR1 KGHSH, CDR2 LQKENI. The CDR3 sequence is 18 residues long. CDR3 nucleotides: TGTGCCAGCTCACCAAGGACAGGGTCGGGGTCTGGGGCCAACGTCCTGACTTTC. This gives the protein CASSPRTGSGSGANVLTF.

The CDR3 nucleotides are TGTGCCAGCAGTTACGGACAGGGGTTTGGTGAAGCTTTCTTT. Protein product: CASSYGQGFGEAFF. The chain links TRBV6-6 to TRBJ1-1, with 9 positions matching TRBD1. V lost 2 bases to trimming and J lost 7 bases; unmatched junction nucleotides: 5. The CDR3 extends over 14 amino acids. Looked up from germline, CDR1 is MNHNY and CDR2 is SVGAGI (reference sequence).

A word on this clone: Different DNA sequences within this sample yield the same CDR3. The chain couples TRBV29-1 to TRBJ2-5, with D hard to call. CDR1 and CDR2 from the germline V gene are SQVTM and ANQGSEA. This CDR3 comprises 14 residues. The CDR3 protein is CSVTGQAVSQTQYF. CDR3 bases: TGCAGTGTTACTGGGCAGGCGGTAAGCCAGACCCAGTACTTC.

This clone was picked up a small number of times. The chain carries TRBV5-1 and TRBJ1-2; unclear D gene. Between the trimmed V and J ends, which lost 4 bases and 10 bases, there was a span of 20 bases. The CDR3 is 14 amino acids. CDR1 and CDR2 from the germline V gene are SGHRS and YFSETQ. The CDR3 loop reads CASSASSASIVYTF. The CDR3 DNA reads TGCGCCAGCAGCGCCAGTTCCGCTAGCATAGTCTACACCTTC.

V and J are TRBV19 and TRBJ2-5; TRBD1 matches at 10 bases. The germline CDR1 and CDR2 sequences are LNHDA and SQIVND (reference sequence). This CDR3 is 15 amino acids long. The V and J ends lost 5 bases and 4 bases, in that order; junction bases with no gene match: 7. The CDR3 loop is CASSLGQGNVETQYF. CDR3 nucleotides: TGTGCCAGTAGTCTGGGACAGGGGAACGTAGAGACCCAGTACTTC.